This T cell receptor (beta chain) was sequenced in a study of beta chain features in type 1 diabetes. Points on this clone: Its antigen is unidentified.

General study findings and limits: Overrepresentation of cells with high TCR expression could result from cDNA sequencing.

Expressed TCRB transcripts were sequenced because the entire RNA isolate underwent reverse transcription. Libraries were prepared by immunoSEQ multiplex PCR; TCRdb keeps only in-frame clonotypes and omits some of them. Among 300,000 to 350,000 clones listed, around 15% were seen once. The specimen sequenced was central memory CD4+ T cells from blood. This TCR was recovered from a man aged 25-45 years in good health.

CDR3 amino acids: CASSLVEAFDPLHF. The CDR3 coding sequence is TGTGCCAGCAGCTTAGTTGAAGCGTTCGACCCCCTCCACTTT. The chain uses TRBV7-8 and TRBJ1-6; no reliable D call. CDR3 length equals 14 residues. CDR1 is SGHVS, CDR2 FQNEAQ, per germline. With 1 base removed from V and 13 bases from J, the gap between germline ends came to 14 bases.